This T cell receptor beta chain was recovered during a study of T cells in Graves' hyperthyroidism and ophthalmopathy. CDR3 length equals 17 residues. Germline V CDR1 and CDR2: DFQATT, SNEGSKA (reference sequence). The ends lost 1 base at V and 2 bases at J; junction bases unmatched: 9. The table lists this clonotype with many counts. Authors of the study amplified TCR beta CDR3 regions from RNA transcripts. The HTBI primer set drove a first-round RT-PCR of the TCR CDR3. TCRdb passed the multiplex PCR reads through MiXCR, listing each CDR3 protein once. This table holds hundreds of thousands of distinct CDR3 sequences, around 15% found once.

The sample was blood. This chain uses TRBV20-1 with TRBJ2-3; TRBD2 matches at 10 bases. This clonotype originated in a woman between 18 and 29 years old with Graves' hyperthyroidism. The DNA of the CDR3 is TGCAGTGCTAGAGGTCCTAGCGGGAGCGTCCTCACAGATACGCAGTATTTT. As protein: CSARGPSGSVLTDTQYF.